The rows below give T cell receptor beta chains drawn from one sample of a study of T cell responses to AZD1222 COVID-19 vaccine. The data were produced by immunoSEQ multiplex PCR, yet TCRdb's version contains in-frame clones alone and is incomplete. The data contain about 150,000 clones, 90% to 95% of them singletons. The material was peripheral blood, obtained on day 0 of AZD1222 vaccination. The receptors were sampled from an adult in good health. Both conserved end residues are part of each CDR3. A D gene is named only where the DNA matches it firmly. Not every row has a clone size; where given, it reads once, few, many or a size class.

cdr3_nt	cdr3_aa	j_call	clone_size	d_call	v_call
TGTGCCAGCAGCTTAGGTCCGGGGGAGGGCTATGGCTACACCTTC	CASSLGPGEGYGYTF	TRBJ1-2	.	.	TRBV7-2
TGTGCCAGCAGCCAGGGGACAGTTAGCAATCAGCCCCAGCATTTT	CASSQGTVSNQPQHF	TRBJ1-5	once	TRBD1	TRBV3-1/TRBV3-2
TGTGCCTGGTGCTATGCGGGCGGGGAGCTGTTTTTT	CAWCYAGGELFF	TRBJ2-2	.	.	TRBV30
TGTGCTAGTGGTTTGCCGACCCAGGGGGGCTACACCTTC	CASGLPTQGGYTF	TRBJ1-2	.	.	TRBV12-5
TGTGCCGCCAGGTGGACTGGGGCAGATACGCAGTATTTT	CAARWTGADTQYF	TRBJ2-3	.	.	TRBV6-5
TGTGCCAGCAGCCCTGCTCGGGGCTATGGCTACACCTTC	CASSPARGYGYTF	TRBJ1-2	.	.	TRBV7-2
TGTGCCAGCAGCTTGGGGCGATATGGCTACACCTTC	CASSLGRYGYTF	TRBJ1-2	.	.	TRBV5-8
TGTGCCAGCAGCCACGGTGGTCTCTACGAGCAGTACTTC	CASSHGGLYEQYF	TRBJ2-7	.	.	TRBV3-1/TRBV3-2
TGTGCCAGCAGCCGGTACCCTGGGACAGGGGAAGGTGGCTACACCTTC	CASSRYPGTGEGGYTF	TRBJ1-2	.	TRBD1	TRBV11-3
TGTGCCAGCAGTCTAGCGTCGCTGGATGAAAAACTGTTTTTT	CASSLASLDEKLFF	TRBJ1-4	.	.	TRBV28
TGTGCCAGTAGTACCCGGCGGATGAACACTGAAGCTTTCTTT	CASSTRRMNTEAFF	TRBJ1-1	.	.	TRBV19
TGTGCCAGCAGTTACAGGCAGAAAGGCTACGAGCAGTACTTC	CASSYRQKGYEQYF	TRBJ2-7	once	.	TRBV6-2/TRBV6-3
TGTGCCAGCAGTTTATGGAGCATCGAGACAGGGGGTCAGCCCCAGCATTTT	CASSLWSIETGGQPQHF	TRBJ1-5	.	TRBD1	TRBV28
TGTGCCAGCAGCTTTTTTCCGGTGAAAGAGACCCAGTACTTC	CASSFFPVKETQYF	TRBJ2-5	.	.	TRBV11-3
TGCGCCAGCAGCTTGGCCGGTACAGGGGGCTTTCAGCCCCAGCATTTT	CASSLAGTGGFQPQHF	TRBJ1-5	.	TRBD1	TRBV5-1
TGTGCCAGCAGTGAAGCGGGACTAGCGGGGCCTCAGTACTTC	CASSEAGLAGPQYF	TRBJ2-7	.	TRBD2	TRBV6-1
TGTGCCAGCAGCTTAGCGGACTACGGGGGAGTAGCGGATACGCAGTATTTT	CASSLADYGGVADTQYF	TRBJ2-3	.	.	TRBV7-8
TGTGCCAGCAGCTTAGCCACCGGACTAGCGGTCTACAATGAGCAGTTCTTC	CASSLATGLAVYNEQFF	TRBJ2-1	.	TRBD2	TRBV7-9
TGTGCCAGCAGCTTAGAGGGGGGGACCCAGTACTTC	CASSLEGGTQYF	TRBJ2-5	.	.	TRBV13
TGTGCCACCAGTGCAGGGTACCATGAGCAGTTCTTC	CATSAGYHEQFF	TRBJ2-1	.	.	TRBV24-1
TGTGCTAGCCAGGGGATCCTCACTGAAGCTTTCTTT	CASQGILTEAFF	TRBJ1-1	.	.	TRBV27
TGTGCCAGCAGCCCTTACAGGGGTGGCTACACCTTC	CASSPYRGGYTF	TRBJ1-2	few	TRBD1	TRBV9
TGTGCCAGCAGCTTGGATCAGGGGAACTATGGCTACACCTTC	CASSLDQGNYGYTF	TRBJ1-2	.	.	TRBV5-5
TGTGCCAGCAGCCCCCAGACGGCTTTCTTT	CASSPQTAFF	TRBJ1-1	.	.	TRBV2
TGTGCCAGCAGCCAATGGAGACACGGTGGAAACACCATATATTTT	CASSQWRHGGNTIYF	TRBJ1-3	.	.	TRBV14
TGTGCCAGCTCACCGCTTAGGAGCGGGTCCTCTAGCTCCTACAATGAGCAGTTCTTC	CASSPLRSGSSSSYNEQFF	TRBJ2-1	.	.	TRBV18
TGTGCCAGCAGCCGGGACCCCGAGAGTGAGCAGTACTTC	CASSRDPESEQYF	TRBJ2-7	.	.	TRBV6-5
TGTGCCAGCAGGCTGGGCTCAAACACCGGGGAGCTGTTTTTT	CASRLGSNTGELFF	TRBJ2-2	.	.	TRBV7-7
TGCGCCAGCAGCTTGGTACGCAACTCGAACACTGAAGCTTTCTTT	CASSLVRNSNTEAFF	TRBJ1-1	.	.	TRBV5-1
TGTGCCAGCAGTTACATTGAGGGGATGGGCACTGAAGCTTTCTTT	CASSYIEGMGTEAFF	TRBJ1-1	.	.	TRBV6-5
TGCGCCAGCAGCCAAGAAGTAGGCGCGGGGAGTAGAAACACCATATATTTT	CASSQEVGAGSRNTIYF	TRBJ1-3	once	.	TRBV4-1
TGTGCCAGCAGCTTAGACCTTCGGACTAGCATCCACAATGAGCAGTTCTTC	CASSLDLRTSIHNEQFF	TRBJ2-1	.	TRBD2	TRBV7-8
TGTGCCAGTAGTATCATAGGGACGAACACCGGGGAGCTGTTTTTT	CASSIIGTNTGELFF	TRBJ2-2	.	.	TRBV19
TGTGCCAGCAGCTTAGCCCGACCTGGGGGACAGGGTCACGAGCAGTACTTC	CASSLARPGGQGHEQYF	TRBJ2-7	.	TRBD1	TRBV11-2
TGCGCCAGCAGCCAAGCCCTGCGGACAGGGGAAAATGGCTACACCTTC	CASSQALRTGENGYTF	TRBJ1-2	.	TRBD1	TRBV4-1
TGCGCCAGCAGCCAACTTACAGGGGGAGGACCCTATGGCTACACCTTC	CASSQLTGGGPYGYTF	TRBJ1-2	.	TRBD1	TRBV4-3
TGTGCCAGCAGCGGGACCCACAATGAGCAGTTCTTC	CASSGTHNEQFF	TRBJ2-1	.	.	TRBV12-3/TRBV12-4
TGCGCCAGCAGCTTGGATGGTCAGCCCCAGCATTTT	CASSLDGQPQHF	TRBJ1-5	.	.	TRBV5-1
TGTGCCAGCAGCCCACCCGAGAGAGGGTTTGAAAAACTGTTTTTT	CASSPPERGFEKLFF	TRBJ1-4	.	.	TRBV3-1/TRBV3-2
TGTGCCAGCAGGGACCTTGGGGATACGCAGTATTTT	CASRDLGDTQYF	TRBJ2-3	.	.	TRBV28
TGTGCTAGTGGTCCGACAGGCGGGTCCATGTATGGCTACACCTTC	CASGPTGGSMYGYTF	TRBJ1-2	.	.	TRBV12-5
TGTGCCACCAGCAGGACAGGAGAGGATGAAAAACTGTTTTTT	CATSRTGEDEKLFF	TRBJ1-4	.	TRBD1	TRBV24-1
TGTGCCAGTAGTATAGATCCCATCGGGGTGGGCTCTGGGGCCAACGTCCTGACTTTC	CASSIDPIGVGSGANVLTF	TRBJ2-6	.	.	TRBV19
TGTGCCAGCAGCTTAGGTTCAGGTGACAATCAGCCCCAGCATTTT	CASSLGSGDNQPQHF	TRBJ1-5	.	.	TRBV11-2
TGCGCCAGCAGCTTGGGGTATGAGGGACGGTCCTATAATTCACCCCTCCACTTT	CASSLGYEGRSYNSPLHF	TRBJ1-6	.	.	TRBV5-1
TGTGCCAGCAGCTTACGTCCAGAACAAGAGACCCAGTACTTC	CASSLRPEQETQYF	TRBJ2-5	.	.	TRBV13
TGTGCCAGCACGTCGTGGGTTCGGACCGGGGAGCTGTTTTTT	CASTSWVRTGELFF	TRBJ2-2	.	.	TRBV27
TGTGCCAGCAGTCTAGCGGAACAAGAGACCCAGTACTTC	CASSLAEQETQYF	TRBJ2-5	.	TRBD2	TRBV2
TGTGCCAGCAGTCCCAGGGGACAATGGGAAAAACTGTTTTTT	CASSPRGQWEKLFF	TRBJ1-4	.	.	TRBV7-8
TGCGCCAGCAGCCAAGATGAGGACAGGGCCTACAATGAGCAGTTCTTC	CASSQDEDRAYNEQFF	TRBJ2-1	.	TRBD1	TRBV4-1
TGTGCCAGCAGCTTATCAGCGAATCAGCCCCAGCATTTT	CASSLSANQPQHF	TRBJ1-5	.	.	TRBV7-9
TGTGCCACACAGGGACTCGTCGGAGTGGGAAGCGGGGAGCTGTTTTTT	CATQGLVGVGSGELFF	TRBJ2-2	.	.	TRBV3-1/TRBV3-2
TGCGCCAGCAGCCAAGGGGGCGGGGACCATGGCTACACCTTC	CASSQGGGDHGYTF	TRBJ1-2	.	.	TRBV4-3
TGTGCCACCAGTACCTCAGGGGGCTGGGATACGCAGTATTTT	CATSTSGGWDTQYF	TRBJ2-3	.	TRBD1	TRBV24-1